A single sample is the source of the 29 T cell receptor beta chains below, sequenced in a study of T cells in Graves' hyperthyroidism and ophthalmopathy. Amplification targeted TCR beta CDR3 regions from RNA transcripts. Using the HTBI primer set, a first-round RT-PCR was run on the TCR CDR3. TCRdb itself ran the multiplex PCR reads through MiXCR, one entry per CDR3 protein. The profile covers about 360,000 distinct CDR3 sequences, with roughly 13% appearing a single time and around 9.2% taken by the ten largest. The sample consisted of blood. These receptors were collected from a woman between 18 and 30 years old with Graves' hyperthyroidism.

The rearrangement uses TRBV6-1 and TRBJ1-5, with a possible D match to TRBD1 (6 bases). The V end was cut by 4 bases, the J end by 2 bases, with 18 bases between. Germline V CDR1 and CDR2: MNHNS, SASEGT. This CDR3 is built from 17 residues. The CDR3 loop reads CASSVQGGRDGNQPQHF. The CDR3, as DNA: TGTGCCAGCAGTGTCCAAGGGGGTAGGGACGGCAATCAGCCCCAGCATTTT.

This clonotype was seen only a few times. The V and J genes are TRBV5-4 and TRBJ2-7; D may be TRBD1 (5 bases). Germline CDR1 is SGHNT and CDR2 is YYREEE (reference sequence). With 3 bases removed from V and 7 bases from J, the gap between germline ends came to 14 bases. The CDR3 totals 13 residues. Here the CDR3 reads CASSSDSDEEQYF. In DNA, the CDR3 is TGTGCCAGCAGCTCAGACAGCGATGAAGAGCAGTACTTC.

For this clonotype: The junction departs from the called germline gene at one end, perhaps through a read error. The CDR3 DNA reads TGTGCCAGCAGCCAACCCGGGACAGGGAAAGAGTCCCAGTACTTC. Protein product: CASSQPGTGKESQYF. The V and J genes are TRBV14 and TRBJ2-5; 9 positions match TRBD1. This CDR3 contains 15 residues. Per the germline V gene, CDR1 is SGHDN and CDR2 is FVKESK.

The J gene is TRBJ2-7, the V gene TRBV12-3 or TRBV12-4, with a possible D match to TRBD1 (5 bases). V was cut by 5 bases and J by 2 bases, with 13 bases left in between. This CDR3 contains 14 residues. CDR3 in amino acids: CASSTRQKTYEQYF. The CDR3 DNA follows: TGTGCCAGCAGTACACGACAGAAGACCTACGAGCAGTACTTC.

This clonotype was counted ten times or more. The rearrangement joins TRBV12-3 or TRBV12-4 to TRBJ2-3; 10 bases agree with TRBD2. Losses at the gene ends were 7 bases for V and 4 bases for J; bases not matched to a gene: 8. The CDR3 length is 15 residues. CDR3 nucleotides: TGTGCCAGCACTAGAGGGACTAGCGACCCAGATACGCAGTATTTT. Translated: CASTRGTSDPDTQYF.

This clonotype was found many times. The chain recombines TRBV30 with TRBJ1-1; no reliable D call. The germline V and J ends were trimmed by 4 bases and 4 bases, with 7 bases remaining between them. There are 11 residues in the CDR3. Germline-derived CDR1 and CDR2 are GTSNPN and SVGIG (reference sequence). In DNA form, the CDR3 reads TGTGCCTGGAACGAGGTCACTGAAGCTTTCTTT. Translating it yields CAWNEVTEAFF.

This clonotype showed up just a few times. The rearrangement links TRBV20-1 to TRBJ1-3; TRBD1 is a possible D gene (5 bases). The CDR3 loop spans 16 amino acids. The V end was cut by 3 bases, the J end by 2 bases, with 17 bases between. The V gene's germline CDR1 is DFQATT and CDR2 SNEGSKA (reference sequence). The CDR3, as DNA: TGCAGTGCTAGTTTTGTACCGGGGACGGCTGGAAACACCATATATTTT. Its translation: CSASFVPGTAGNTIYF.

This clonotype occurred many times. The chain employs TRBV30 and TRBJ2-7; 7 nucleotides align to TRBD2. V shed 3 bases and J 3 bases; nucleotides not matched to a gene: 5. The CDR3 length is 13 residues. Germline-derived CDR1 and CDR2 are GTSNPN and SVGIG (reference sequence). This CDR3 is CAWRVSGNYEQYF. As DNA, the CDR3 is TGTGCCTGGAGGGTCAGCGGGAACTACGAGCAGTACTTC.

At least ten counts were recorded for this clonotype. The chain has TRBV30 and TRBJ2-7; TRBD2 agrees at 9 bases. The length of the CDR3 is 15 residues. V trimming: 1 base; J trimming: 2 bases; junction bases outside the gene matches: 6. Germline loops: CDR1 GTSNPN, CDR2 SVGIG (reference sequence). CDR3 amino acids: CAWSASGILAYEQYF. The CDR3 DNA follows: TGTGCCTGGAGTGCTAGCGGGATTCTAGCCTACGAGCAGTACTTC.

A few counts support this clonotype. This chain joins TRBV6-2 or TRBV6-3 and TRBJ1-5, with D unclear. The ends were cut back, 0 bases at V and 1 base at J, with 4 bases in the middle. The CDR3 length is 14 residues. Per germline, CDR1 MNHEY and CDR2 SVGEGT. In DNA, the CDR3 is TGTGCCAGCAGTTACTCCCCCAGCAATCAGCCCCAGCATTTT. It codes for CASSYSPSNQPQHF.

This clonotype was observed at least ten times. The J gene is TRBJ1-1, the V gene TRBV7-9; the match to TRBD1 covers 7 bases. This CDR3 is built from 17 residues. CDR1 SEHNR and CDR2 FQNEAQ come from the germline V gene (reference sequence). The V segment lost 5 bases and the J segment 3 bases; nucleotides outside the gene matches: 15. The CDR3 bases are TGTGCCAGCAGCCCCTCCGCGGGACGCACAGGGGACACTGAAGCTTTCTTT. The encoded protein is CASSPSAGRTGDTEAFF. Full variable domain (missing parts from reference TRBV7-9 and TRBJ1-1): DTGVSQNPRHKITKRGQNVTFRCDPISEHNRLYWYRQTLGQGPEFLTYFQNEAQLEKSRLLSDRFSAERPKGSFSTLEIQRTEQGDSAMYLCASSPSAGRTGDTEAFFGQGTRLTVV.

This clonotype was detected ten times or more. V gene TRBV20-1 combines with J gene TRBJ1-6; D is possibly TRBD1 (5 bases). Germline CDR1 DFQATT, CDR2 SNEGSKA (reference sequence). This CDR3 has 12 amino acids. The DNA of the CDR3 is TGCGGAGGACGGTGGGGCAATTCACCCCTCCACTTT. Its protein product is CGGRWGNSPLHF.

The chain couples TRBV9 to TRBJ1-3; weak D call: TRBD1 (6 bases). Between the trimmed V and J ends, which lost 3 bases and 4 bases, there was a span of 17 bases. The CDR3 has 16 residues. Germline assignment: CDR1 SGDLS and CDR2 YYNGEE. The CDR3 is CASSAEQGKAGNTIYF. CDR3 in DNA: TGTGCCAGCAGCGCCGAACAGGGAAAAGCAGGAAACACCATATATTTT. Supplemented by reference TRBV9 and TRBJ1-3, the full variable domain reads DSGVTQTPKHLITATGQRVTLRCSPRSGDLSVYWYQQSLDQGLQFLIQYYNGEERAKGNILERFSAQQFPDLHSELNLSSLELGDSALYFCASSAEQGKAGNTIYFGEGSWLTVV.

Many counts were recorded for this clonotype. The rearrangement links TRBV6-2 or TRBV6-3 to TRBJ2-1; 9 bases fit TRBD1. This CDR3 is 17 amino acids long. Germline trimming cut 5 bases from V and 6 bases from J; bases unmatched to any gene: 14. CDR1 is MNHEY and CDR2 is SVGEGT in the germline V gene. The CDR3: CASSTASAGTGFNEQFF. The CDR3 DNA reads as TGTGCCAGCAGTACAGCGAGTGCCGGGACAGGGTTCAATGAGCAGTTCTTC.

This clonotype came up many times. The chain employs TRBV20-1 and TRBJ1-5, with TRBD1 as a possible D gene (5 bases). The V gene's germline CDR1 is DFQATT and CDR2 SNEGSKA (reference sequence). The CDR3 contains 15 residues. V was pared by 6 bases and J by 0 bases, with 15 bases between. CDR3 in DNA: TGCAGTGCCACACGACAGCTACATAGCAATCAGCCCCAGCATTTT. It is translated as CSATRQLHSNQPQHF.

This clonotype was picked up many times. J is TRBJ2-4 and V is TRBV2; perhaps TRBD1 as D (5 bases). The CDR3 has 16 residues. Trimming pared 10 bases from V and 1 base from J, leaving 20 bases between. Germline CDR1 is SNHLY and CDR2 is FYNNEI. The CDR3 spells CATKLGPRSAKNIQYF. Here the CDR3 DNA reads TGTGCCACAAAATTGGGGCCCCGGTCCGCCAAAAACATTCAGTACTTC. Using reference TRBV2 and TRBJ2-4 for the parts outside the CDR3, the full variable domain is EPEVTQTPSHQVTQMGQEVILRCVPISNHLYFYWYRQILGQKVEFLVSFYNNEISEKSEIFDDQFSVERPDGSNFTLKIRSTKLEDSAMYFCATKLGPRSAKNIQYFGAGTRLSVL.

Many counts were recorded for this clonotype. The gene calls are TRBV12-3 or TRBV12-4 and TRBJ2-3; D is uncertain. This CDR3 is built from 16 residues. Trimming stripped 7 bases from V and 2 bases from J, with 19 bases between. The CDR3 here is CASTPTRASITDTQYF. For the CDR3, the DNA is TGTGCCAGCACTCCTACTCGGGCTTCCATCACAGATACGCAGTATTTT.

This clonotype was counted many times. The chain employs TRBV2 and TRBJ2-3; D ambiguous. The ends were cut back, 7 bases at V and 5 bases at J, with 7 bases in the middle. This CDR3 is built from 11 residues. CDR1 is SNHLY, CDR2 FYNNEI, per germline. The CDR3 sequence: CASNFLDTQYF. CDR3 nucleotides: TGTGCCAGCAACTTCCTAGATACGCAGTATTTT.

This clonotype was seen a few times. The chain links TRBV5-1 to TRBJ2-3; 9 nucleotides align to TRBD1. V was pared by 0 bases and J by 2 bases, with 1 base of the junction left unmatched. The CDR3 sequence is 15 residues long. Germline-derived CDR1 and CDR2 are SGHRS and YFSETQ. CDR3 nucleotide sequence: TGCGCCAGCAGCTTGGGACAGGGGGACACAGATACGCAGTATTTT. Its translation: CASSLGQGDTDTQYF.

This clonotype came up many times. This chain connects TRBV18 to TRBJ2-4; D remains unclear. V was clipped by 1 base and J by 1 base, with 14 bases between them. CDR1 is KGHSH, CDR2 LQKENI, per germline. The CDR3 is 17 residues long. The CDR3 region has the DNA TGTGCCAGCTCACCACGGCGGTGGGCCCCGGCCAAAAACATTCAGTACTTC. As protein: CASSPRRWAPAKNIQYF.

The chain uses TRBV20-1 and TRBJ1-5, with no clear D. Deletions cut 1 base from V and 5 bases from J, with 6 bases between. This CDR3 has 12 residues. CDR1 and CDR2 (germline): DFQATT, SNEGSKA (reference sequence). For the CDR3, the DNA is TGCAGTGCTAGAGTAAGGGATCAGCCCCAGCATTTT. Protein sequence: CSARVRDQPQHF.

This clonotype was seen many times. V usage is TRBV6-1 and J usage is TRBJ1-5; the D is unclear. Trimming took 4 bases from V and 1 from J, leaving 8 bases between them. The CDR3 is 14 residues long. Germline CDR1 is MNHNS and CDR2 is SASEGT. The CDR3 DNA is TGTGCCAGCAGTGTCTCAAGAAGCAATCAGCCCCAGCATTTT. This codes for CASSVSRSNQPQHF.

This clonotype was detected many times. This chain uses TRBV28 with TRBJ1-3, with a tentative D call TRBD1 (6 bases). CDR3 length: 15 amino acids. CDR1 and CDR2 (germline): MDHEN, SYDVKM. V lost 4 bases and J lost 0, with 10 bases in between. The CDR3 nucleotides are TGTGCCAGCAGTTATGGACAGCTCTCTGGAAACACCATATATTTT. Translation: CASSYGQLSGNTIYF.

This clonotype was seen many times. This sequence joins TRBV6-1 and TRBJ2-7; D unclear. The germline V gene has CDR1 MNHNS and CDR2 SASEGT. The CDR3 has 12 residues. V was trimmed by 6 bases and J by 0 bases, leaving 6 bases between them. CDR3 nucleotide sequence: TGTGCCAGCAGACTGAGCTCCTACGAGCAGTACTTC. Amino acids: CASRLSSYEQYF.

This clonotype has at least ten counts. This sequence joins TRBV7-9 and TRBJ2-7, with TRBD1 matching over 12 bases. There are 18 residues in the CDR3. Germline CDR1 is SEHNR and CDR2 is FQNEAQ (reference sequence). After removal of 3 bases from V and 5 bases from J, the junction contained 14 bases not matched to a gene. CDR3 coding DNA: TGTGCCAGCAGCTTCGCCCCGGGACAGGGGGCAAGTTTCGACGAGCAGTACTTC. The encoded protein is CASSFAPGQGASFDEQYF. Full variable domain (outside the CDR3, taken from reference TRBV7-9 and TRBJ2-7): DTGVSQNPRHKITKRGQNVTFRCDPISEHNRLYWYRQTLGQGPEFLTYFQNEAQLEKSRLLSDRFSAERPKGSFSTLEIQRTEQGDSAMYLCASSFAPGQGASFDEQYFGPGTRLTVT.

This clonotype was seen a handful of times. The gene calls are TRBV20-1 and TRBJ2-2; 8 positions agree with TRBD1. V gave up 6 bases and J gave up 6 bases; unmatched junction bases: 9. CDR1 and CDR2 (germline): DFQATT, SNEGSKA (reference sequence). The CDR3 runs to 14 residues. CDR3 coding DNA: TGCAGTGCCGACCGGACAGGGCTACCCGGGGAGCTGTTTTTT. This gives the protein CSADRTGLPGELFF.

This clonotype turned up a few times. This chain's CDR3 is CATRGYNEAFF. The CDR3 DNA sequence: TGTGCCACCAGAGGATACAATGAAGCTTTCTTT. This sequence joins TRBV15 and TRBJ1-1; no clear D gene. Germline loops: CDR1 LNHNV, CDR2 YYDKDF (reference sequence). Trimming took 6 bases from V and 7 from J, leaving 9 bases between them. The CDR3 consists of 11 residues.

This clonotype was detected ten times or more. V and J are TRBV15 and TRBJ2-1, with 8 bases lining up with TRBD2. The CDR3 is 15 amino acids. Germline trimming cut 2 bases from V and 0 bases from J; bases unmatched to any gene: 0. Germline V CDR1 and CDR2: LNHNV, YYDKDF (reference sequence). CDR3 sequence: CATSRLAGSYNEQFF. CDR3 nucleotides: TGTGCCACCAGCAGACTAGCGGGCTCCTACAATGAGCAGTTCTTC.

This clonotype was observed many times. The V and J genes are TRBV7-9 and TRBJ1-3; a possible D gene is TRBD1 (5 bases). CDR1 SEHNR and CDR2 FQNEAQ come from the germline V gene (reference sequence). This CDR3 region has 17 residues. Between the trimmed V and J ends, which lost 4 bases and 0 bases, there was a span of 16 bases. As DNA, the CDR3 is TGTGCCAGCAGCTCCCTCGGAGACAGAGCCTCTGGAAACACCATATATTTT. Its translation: CASSSLGDRASGNTIYF.